Presented here are 27 T cell receptor beta chains from one specimen sequenced in a study of T cells in tuberculosis. Some clones are missing from TCRdb's copy, which holds only in-frame ones; the method was immunoSEQ multiplex PCR. Of 35,000 to 50,000 clones listed, about 95% are singletons. Sequencing was carried out using PBMCs. These receptors were collected from a donor between 10 and 35 years old with latent tuberculosis or without tuberculosis infection. Some clones in this sample may be carry-over from other donors' samples.

The chain uses TRBV27 and TRBJ2-7, with TRBD2 matching 7 bases. V gave up 2 bases and J gave up 0 bases; unmatched junction bases: 10. This CDR3 spans 17 amino acids. The germline gives CDR1 MNHEY, CDR2 SMNVEV (reference sequence). CDR3 protein: CASSLVGRAGYSYEQYF. The CDR3 region has the DNA TGTGCCAGCAGTTTAGTAGGGAGGGCCGGGTACTCCTACGAGCAGTACTTC.

This clone was seen once. The chain uses TRBV28 and TRBJ1-5; 8 nucleotides agree with TRBD1. Germline CDR1 and CDR2: MDHEN and SYDVKM. CDR3 length: 13 residues. V gave up 5 bases and J gave up 7 bases; unmatched junction bases: 4. CDR3 nucleotides: TGTGCCAGCAGTCGGACAGGGCTACAGCCCCAGCATTTT. Encoded protein: CASSRTGLQPQHF.

The chain uses TRBV29-1 and TRBJ2-2; 8 bases agree with TRBD2. Unmatched junction bases numbered 5, after V lost 2 bases and J lost 3 bases. Per the germline V gene, CDR1 is SQVTM and CDR2 is ANQGSEA. The CDR3 is 15 amino acids. The CDR3 loop reads CSVEPREAYTGELFF. The CDR3 bases are TGCAGCGTTGAACCGCGGGAGGCCTACACCGGGGAGCTGTTTTTT.

The count of this clone is one. The chain is built from TRBV6-5 and TRBJ2-7; unclear D gene. CDR1 and CDR2 from the germline V gene are MNHEY and SVGAGI. The CDR3 contains 15 residues. V was pared by 3 bases and J by 0 bases, with 12 bases between. CDR3: CASSYTPLSSYEQYF. CDR3 sequence (DNA): TGTGCCAGCAGTTATACCCCGCTAAGCTCCTACGAGCAGTACTTC.

The V call is TRBV6-4, the J call TRBJ2-3; D ambiguous. Germline V lookup: CDR1 MRHNA, CDR2 SNTAGT. The CDR3 loop spans 12 amino acids. The V end lost 6 bases, the J end lost 5 bases, and 9 bases lay between the germline ends. In nucleotides, the CDR3 is TGTGCCAGCAGAACACCTCTAGATACGCAGTATTTT. Its translation is CASRTPLDTQYF.

V and J are TRBV7-2 and TRBJ2-1; 8 nucleotides line up with TRBD2. CDR1 SGHTA and CDR2 FQGNSA come from the germline V gene. V shed 6 bases, J shed 2 bases, and the junction held 18 bases outside the gene matches. The CDR3 has 19 amino acids. CDR3 coding DNA: TGTGCCAGCAGGGCCAGAACGGGGGGGCCCCTTACACCCTACAATGAGCAGTTCTTC. Translated, it gives CASRARTGGPLTPYNEQFF.

The chain is built from TRBV30 and TRBJ2-2; D not resolved. The V and J ends lost 6 bases and 1 base respectively, with 9 bases between them. This CDR3 is 13 amino acids long. Germline lookup yields CDR1 GTSNPN and CDR2 SVGIG (reference sequence). CDR3 DNA: TGTGCCTGTCGAGATGAGAACACCGGGGAGCTGTTTTTT. This encodes CACRDENTGELFF.

The J gene is TRBJ2-4, the V gene TRBV13; 8 nucleotides agree with TRBD1. Germline lookup yields CDR1 PRHDT and CDR2 FYEKMQ (reference sequence). The CDR3 sequence is 14 residues long. The J segment lost 4 bases and the V segment lost 4 bases, leaving 3 bases of the junction unmatched. CDR3 DNA sequence: TGTGCCAGCAGCTATCGACAGGGGAAAAACATTCAGTACTTC. It encodes CASSYRQGKNIQYF.

The chain uses TRBV4-2 and TRBJ1-5, with TRBD1 matching over 9 bases. From germline, CDR1 is LGHNA and CDR2 YNFKEQ. V trimming: 5 bases; J trimming: 7 bases; junction bases outside the gene matches: 6. The CDR3 extends over 14 amino acids. CDR3 region: CASSADRGKQPQHF. The CDR3 nucleotides read TGTGCCAGCAGCGCCGACAGGGGGAAACAGCCCCAGCATTTT.

This clone was recorded once. This chain joins TRBV7-9 and TRBJ2-7, with 9 positions matching TRBD1. The V and J ends lost 5 bases and 4 bases, in that order; junction bases with no gene match: 9. CDR1 SEHNR and CDR2 FQNEAQ come from the germline V gene (reference sequence). This CDR3 region has 15 residues. CDR3 bases: TGTGCCAGCAGCGGAACCGGGACAGGGAATTACGAGCAGTACTTC. It codes for CASSGTGTGNYEQYF.

This clone was counted a few times. The J gene is TRBJ1-2, the V gene TRBV28; 8 bases agree with TRBD1. Trimming at V came to 6 bases and at J to 4 bases, leaving 10 bases not matched to a gene. Germline V lookup: CDR1 MDHEN, CDR2 SYDVKM. This CDR3 contains 15 residues. CDR3 region: CASRGVGQGSYGYTF. The CDR3 DNA is TGTGCCAGCAGGGGGGTAGGACAGGGTAGCTATGGCTACACCTTC.

The V gene is TRBV5-6, the J gene TRBJ1-2, with 10 nucleotides matching TRBD1. J gave up 4 bases and V 4 bases, and 4 bases lay outside the gene matches. Germline CDR1 is SGHDT and CDR2 is YYEEEE. The CDR3 spans 14 residues. The CDR3 protein is CASSRRTGGYGYTF. The CDR3 DNA follows: TGTGCCAGCAGCCGGAGGACAGGGGGCTATGGCTACACCTTC.

The chain links TRBV2 to TRBJ2-7; 14 bases agree with TRBD2. Trimming took 7 bases from V and 1 from J; bases not matched to a gene: 9. Germline CDR1 is SNHLY and CDR2 is FYNNEI. This CDR3 has 17 residues. CDR3 sequence reads: CASIPGLAGESSYEQYF. The CDR3 coding sequence is TGTGCCAGCATTCCGGGACTAGCGGGAGAATCTTCCTACGAGCAGTACTTC.

The rearrangement joins TRBV19 to TRBJ1-5; D is unclear. This CDR3 has 14 amino acids. The V end was cut by 0 bases, the J end by 4 bases, with 7 bases between. Germline loops: CDR1 LNHDA, CDR2 SQIVND (reference sequence). CDR3 DNA: TGTGCCAGTAGTATAGAGTCATTTAATCAGCCCCAGCATTTT. This codes for CASSIESFNQPQHF.

The chain couples TRBV2 to TRBJ2-7; TRBD2 aligns across 7 bases. Germline CDR1 SNHLY, CDR2 FYNNEI. Losses at the gene ends were 7 bases for V and 4 bases for J; bases not matched to a gene: 13. The CDR3 sequence is 15 residues long. Here the CDR3 reads CASTPSASGIYEQYF. Written as DNA, the CDR3 is TGTGCCAGCACCCCCAGTGCCAGCGGGATATACGAGCAGTACTTC.

This chain connects TRBV2 to TRBJ2-1, with D perhaps matching TRBD2 (5 bases). CDR1 is SNHLY, CDR2 FYNNEI, per germline. This CDR3 is built from 15 residues. V lost 3 bases and J 3 bases, leaving 12 bases between the germline ends. This CDR3 reads CASSDGLGFYNEQFF. The CDR3 DNA is TGTGCCAGCAGTGATGGACTGGGGTTCTACAATGAGCAGTTCTTC.

The chain carries TRBV4-2 and TRBJ1-4; TRBD1 agrees at 7 bases. With 4 bases clipped from V and 8 bases from J, the junction kept 13 bases outside the gene matches. Germline V lookup: CDR1 LGHNA, CDR2 YNFKEQ. This CDR3 has 16 residues. The CDR3 DNA reads as TGTGCCAGCAGCCCCGGAGAAGGGACAGCGAGAGAAAAACTGTTTTTT. Amino acid sequence: CASSPGEGTAREKLFF.

A single count supports this clone. The CDR3 sequence is CASSLGYGRGLSMPEQYF. The CDR3 DNA reads as TGTGCCAGCAGCTTAGGCTATGGGCGGGGACTGTCGATGCCCGAGCAGTACTTC. The chain uses TRBV13 and TRBJ2-7; D possibly corresponds to TRBD2 (6 bases). Germline V gene sequence: CDR1 PRHDT, CDR2 FYEKMQ (reference sequence). CDR3 length: 18 amino acids. Trimming left V 0 bases short and J 6 bases short, with 24 bases between.

The genes are TRBV25-1 and TRBJ1-2, with D perhaps matching TRBD1 (6 bases). CDR1 and CDR2 (germline): MGHDK, SYGVNS. The CDR3 consists of 13 residues. The V gene lost 6 bases and the J gene lost 8 bases, with 16 bases spanning the gap. DNA of the CDR3: TGTGCCAGCAGGGAGACAGGCCTGGGGGGCTACACCTTC. This gives the protein CASRETGLGGYTF.

V and J are TRBV19 and TRBJ2-1, with D perhaps TRBD1 (6 bases). This CDR3 comprises 15 residues. Trimming cost V 3 bases and J 3 bases, with 12 bases left between them. Germline CDR1 LNHDA, CDR2 SQIVND (reference sequence). The CDR3: CASSIVPGVYNEQFF. The CDR3 nucleotides read TGTGCCAGTAGTATTGTCCCAGGGGTCTACAATGAGCAGTTCTTC.

This sequence joins TRBV10-2 and TRBJ1-1, with D perhaps TRBD1 (5 bases). CDR1 WSHSY and CDR2 SAAADI come from the germline V gene. CDR3 length: 18 amino acids. Trimming took 5 bases from V and 3 from J, leaving 25 bases between them. The DNA for the CDR3 is TGCGCCAGCAGTATAGTCGTTTTACATGGGGCACTTGACACTGAAGCTTTCTTT. Its protein product is CASSIVVLHGALDTEAFF.

This chain uses TRBV30 with TRBJ2-5; 9 bases are a match to TRBD2. The CDR3 extends over 15 amino acids. The germline V gene has CDR1 GTSNPN and CDR2 SVGIG (reference sequence). V trimming: 4 bases; J trimming: 5 bases; junction bases outside the gene matches: 11. CDR3 loop: CAWKTPAGGKETQYF. The CDR3 nucleotides read TGTGCCTGGAAAACTCCCGCGGGAGGGAAGGAGACCCAGTACTTC.

J is TRBJ2-2 and V is TRBV6-6; TRBD1 might be the D (5 bases). The CDR3 consists of 14 residues. Trimming cost V 5 bases and J 1 base, with 8 bases left between them. Germline CDR1 reads MNHNY; CDR2 reads SVGAGI (reference sequence). In DNA, the CDR3 is TGTGCCAGCAGTGACAGAGTGAACACCGGGGAGCTGTTTTTT. Encoded protein: CASSDRVNTGELFF.

This rearrangement joins TRBV9 to TRBJ2-1; 9 nucleotides align to TRBD2. Germline V gives CDR1 SGDLS, CDR2 YYNGEE. The CDR3 has 17 amino acids. V was clipped by 1 base and J by 8 bases; unmatched bases: 13. DNA for the CDR3: TGTGCCAGCAGCGTACAAAGCGGGAGGCTTAGTATTCATGAGCAGTTCTTC. This sequence encodes CASSVQSGRLSIHEQFF.

This chain joins TRBV4-2 and TRBJ1-1; D is possibly TRBD1 (6 bases). The CDR3 runs to 14 residues. With 2 bases removed from V and 1 base from J, the gap between germline ends came to 8 bases. Germline CDR1 and CDR2: LGHNA and YNFKEQ. The CDR3 region is CASSQPQGNTEAFF. The CDR3 DNA reads TGTGCCAGCAGCCAACCACAGGGGAACACTGAAGCTTTCTTT.

J is TRBJ1-2 and V is TRBV4-3; TRBD1 aligns across 7 bases. V shed 3 bases and J 9 bases; nucleotides not matched to a gene: 13. CDR1 is LGHNA and CDR2 is YSLEER in the germline V gene. CDR3 size: 15 residues. CDR3 sequence reads: CASSQEGAGDWSYTF. As DNA, the CDR3 is TGCGCCAGCAGCCAGGAGGGGGCAGGGGATTGGAGCTACACCTTC.

This clone was observed once. This chain uses TRBV5-4 with TRBJ1-1; a weak D match, TRBD1 (6 bases). V lost 2 bases, J lost 1 base, and 9 bases lay in between. There are 14 residues in the CDR3. Looked up from germline, CDR1 is SGHNT and CDR2 is YYREEE (reference sequence). The CDR3, as DNA: TGTGCCAGCAGCTTTTCGGACAGGAACACTGAAGCTTTCTTT. Its translation is CASSFSDRNTEAFF.